The entry that follows covers one T cell receptor beta chain sequence. The CDR3 length is 15 residues. V dropped 2 bases and J dropped 2 bases, with 10 bases sitting between them. CDR1 is MDHEN and CDR2 is SYDVKM in the germline V gene. Under the authors' procedure: Amplification of reference gene primers provided the estimated nucleated cell counts. The data were produced by immunoSEQ multiplex PCR, yet TCRdb's version contains in-frame clones alone and is incomplete. V and J calls and clone size follow that table, whereas D and trimming were derived from the DNA. The table records around 34,000 clones, almost 85% of them present only once. The data are from a study of blood T cell repertoires in COVID-19. Study at large: Material from acute and convalescent COVID-19 was sourced from the United States, Italy and Spain.

The sequence derives from an elderly man with active or convalescent COVID-19. This sequence joins TRBV28 and TRBJ1-5; possibly TRBD1 for D (6 bases). The sequencing sample was made of peripheral blood. The CDR3 reads CASSLLQGGNQPQHF. CDR3 sequence (DNA): TGTGCCAGCAGTTTACTACAGGGTGGCAATCAGCCCCAGCATTTT.